Listed below are T cell receptor beta chains from one sample, sequenced in a study of blood T cells in healthy people across ages. TCRdb re-called the 5' RACE reads through MiXCR, storing one row per CDR3 protein. The table records around 1,000,000 distinct CDR3 sequences, around 27% of them present only once. These data are also associated with another study on T cells of mothers and their children.

The sequencing sample was made of blood. Receptors were obtained from a girl aged 2 to 9 in good health. The CDR3 runs from the conserved cysteine through the conserved F or W. The order of the fields is V gene, J gene, CDR3 protein.

v_call: TRBV11-2
j_call: .
cdr3_aa: CASSSNPDTGTLRGEQYF

v_call: TRBV2
j_call: TRBJ2-7
cdr3_aa: CASSEQAGQGGYF

v_call: TRBV28
j_call: TRBJ1-3
cdr3_aa: CASSLYPGRLLSGNTIYF

v_call: TRBV7-2
j_call: TRBJ2-7
cdr3_aa: CASSSPGQRSYEQYF

v_call: TRBV9
j_call: TRBJ1-2
cdr3_aa: CASSVDRELKGYTF

v_call: TRBV11-2
j_call: TRBJ2-4
cdr3_aa: CASSFDRVSDIQYF

v_call: TRBV4-1
j_call: TRBJ2-2
cdr3_aa: CASSQVGLRSGELFF

v_call: TRBV7-2
j_call: TRBJ2-7
cdr3_aa: CASSARGGTFTYEQYF

v_call: TRBV28
j_call: TRBJ2-3
cdr3_aa: CASSSGQKLTDTQYF

v_call: TRBV11-2
j_call: TRBJ2-7
cdr3_aa: CASSLGTSGGAVYF

v_call: TRBV20-1
j_call: TRBJ2-1
cdr3_aa: CSASRLAAYNEQFF

v_call: TRBV29-1
j_call: TRBJ2-1
cdr3_aa: CSFESLAEQFF

v_call: TRBV25-1
j_call: TRBJ1-3
cdr3_aa: CASSELGAGTLSGNTIYF

v_call: TRBV7-2
j_call: TRBJ1-6
cdr3_aa: CASSLAGGNASPLHF

v_call: TRBV20-1
j_call: TRBJ2-4
cdr3_aa: CSARNEDLKNIQYF

v_call: TRBV6-6
j_call: .
cdr3_aa: CASRPPGSSYEQYF

v_call: TRBV7-9
j_call: TRBJ1-2
cdr3_aa: CASSADYYGYTF

v_call: TRBV28
j_call: TRBJ1-5
cdr3_aa: CASSPRLGYQPQHF

v_call: TRBV15
j_call: TRBJ1-1
cdr3_aa: CATRGGTGVLRTEAFF

v_call: TRBV10-3
j_call: TRBJ2-5
cdr3_aa: CAIRGVGETQYF

v_call: TRBV15
j_call: TRBJ1-4
cdr3_aa: CATSGRQGKDEKLFF

v_call: TRBV3-1
j_call: TRBJ1-1
cdr3_aa: CASSQETTEAFF

v_call: TRBV6-2/TRBV6-3
j_call: TRBJ2-7
cdr3_aa: CASSRLHSEQYF

v_call: TRBV28
j_call: TRBJ2-4
cdr3_aa: CASSFIRTSGTENIQYF

v_call: TRBV6-2/TRBV6-3
j_call: TRBJ2-5
cdr3_aa: CASTGGPSVETQYF

v_call: TRBV7-2
j_call: TRBJ1-1
cdr3_aa: CASIHRGFTNGGTEAFF

v_call: TRBV9
j_call: TRBJ2-3
cdr3_aa: CASSVLTSGSTDAQYF

v_call: TRBV29-1
j_call: TRBJ1-1
cdr3_aa: CSVASRESDEAFF

v_call: TRBV29-1
j_call: TRBJ2-7
cdr3_aa: CSVEGAPSRSGSYEQYF

v_call: TRBV7-2
j_call: TRBJ2-7
cdr3_aa: CASSPRGSYEQYF

v_call: TRBV5-1
j_call: TRBJ1-1
cdr3_aa: CASSFRWGEDTEAFF

v_call: TRBV7-9
j_call: TRBJ1-2
cdr3_aa: CASSLTGVGYGYTF

v_call: TRBV7-3
j_call: TRBJ2-2
cdr3_aa: CASRRTSNTGELLF

v_call: TRBV4-2
j_call: TRBJ1-2
cdr3_aa: CASTRDRRFDRGYTF

v_call: TRBV5-1
j_call: .
cdr3_aa: CASSLGGSISSYEQYF

v_call: TRBV4-3
j_call: TRBJ1-5
cdr3_aa: CASSQDETGGSQPQHF

v_call: TRBV15
j_call: TRBJ2-2
cdr3_aa: CATSAGTGNTGELFF

v_call: TRBV28
j_call: TRBJ2-1
cdr3_aa: CASSRSGFSYNEQFF

v_call: TRBV6-5
j_call: TRBJ1-2
cdr3_aa: CASSYDRLGGYTF

v_call: TRBV29-1
j_call: TRBJ1-1
cdr3_aa: CGVEGRMNTEAFF

v_call: TRBV11-2
j_call: TRBJ1-2
cdr3_aa: CASRMIGGSGYTF

v_call: TRBV5-1
j_call: .
cdr3_aa: CASSLEEGSSSYNEQFF

v_call: TRBV20-1
j_call: TRBJ2-1
cdr3_aa: CSAGQLLAGLNNEQFF

v_call: TRBV20-1
j_call: TRBJ2-1
cdr3_aa: CSASRTSGFYNEQFF

v_call: TRBV9
j_call: TRBJ1-1
cdr3_aa: CASSVGRDREAFF

v_call: TRBV12-3/TRBV12-4
j_call: TRBJ2-3
cdr3_aa: CASSSDRVRTDTQYF

v_call: TRBV29-1
j_call: TRBJ2-5
cdr3_aa: CSVPIGQGGETQYF

v_call: TRBV25-1
j_call: TRBJ2-1
cdr3_aa: CASSESVGPGSSYNEQFF

v_call: TRBV4-3
j_call: TRBJ2-7
cdr3_aa: CASSQGEGPYEQYF

v_call: TRBV6-5
j_call: TRBJ1-1
cdr3_aa: CASSSTRTGKNTEAFF

v_call: TRBV4-1
j_call: TRBJ2-5
cdr3_aa: CASSQDSGFQETQYF

v_call: TRBV5-1
j_call: TRBJ1-1
cdr3_aa: CASSLAMGDTEAFF

v_call: TRBV2
j_call: TRBJ2-5
cdr3_aa: CASSEILIDPDQETQYF

v_call: TRBV7-2
j_call: TRBJ2-5
cdr3_aa: CAGSSAGGLETQYF

v_call: TRBV20-1
j_call: TRBJ2-7
cdr3_aa: CSARDRGSATYEQYF

v_call: TRBV7-6
j_call: TRBJ2-7
cdr3_aa: CASSLLENRGGEQYF

v_call: TRBV20-1
j_call: TRBJ2-7
cdr3_aa: CSASRQRNSYEQYF

v_call: TRBV12-3/TRBV12-4
j_call: TRBJ2-5
cdr3_aa: CASSSRLAGEETQYF